These T cell receptor beta chains were read from a single sample in a study of shared clonotypes between healthy human individuals. Some clones are missing from TCRdb's copy, which holds only in-frame ones; the method was immunoSEQ multiplex PCR. This sample has a few million clones, with 93% found just once. Sequencing was done on a sample of naive CD4+ T cells from PBMCs. All receptors come from a man aged 18 to 30 in good health. Some clones in this sample may be carry-over from other donors' samples. Each CDR3 is given with its conserved first and last residue. D genes are given only for firm matches. Only part of the rows carry a size: once, few, many, or a class if the clone is expanded.

CDR3aa	CDR3nt	abundance	v_gene	j_gene	d_gene
CASSLYGTAGEKLFF	TGCGCCAGCAGCCTGTACGGGACTGCCGGCGAAAAACTGTTTTTT	.	TRBV5-1	TRBJ1-4	.
CASSFDSWGIYEQYF	TGTGCCAGCAGCTTCGACAGCTGGGGTATTTACGAGCAGTACTTC	.	TRBV5-5	TRBJ2-7	.
CAKWGMDNYGYTF	TGTGCCAAGTGGGGGATGGATAACTATGGCTACACCTTC	.	TRBV25-1	TRBJ1-2	.
CASSPYGGTDTQYF	TGTGCCAGCAGCCCATACGGAGGGACAGATACGCAGTATTTT	.	TRBV7-3	TRBJ2-3	.
CASSRDYSNTGELFF	TGTGCCAGCAGTCGGGACTACTCGAACACCGGGGAGCTGTTTTTT	few	TRBV2	TRBJ2-2	TRBD2
CASSFGAGVETQYF	TGTGCCAGCAGCTTTGGGGCAGGGGTAGAGACCCAGTACTTC	.	TRBV7-2	TRBJ2-5	.
CASSSTGVTIYF	TGTGCCAGCAGTTCGACGGGGGTCACCATATATTTT	.	TRBV28	TRBJ1-3	.
CASSSYSNQPQHF	TGTGCCAGCAGTTCCTATAGCAATCAGCCCCAGCATTTT	.	TRBV6-5	TRBJ1-5	.
CASSSPGLSLETQYF	TGTGCCAGCAGTTCGCCGGGACTATCATTGGAGACCCAGTACTTC	.	TRBV27	TRBJ2-5	TRBD2
CASRPQVSGANVLTF	TGTGCCAGCAGACCACAGGTCTCTGGGGCCAACGTCCTGACTTTC	.	TRBV6-6	TRBJ2-6	.
CASSDTPGRIYEQYF	TGTGCCAGCAGCGATACCCCGGGGCGGATTTACGAGCAGTACTTC	.	TRBV14	TRBJ2-7	.
CASSLSLDNEQFF	TGTGCCAGCAGCTTGAGTTTGGATAATGAGCAGTTCTTC	.	TRBV7-2	TRBJ2-1	.
CASKDGGNREKLFF	TGTGCCAGCAAGGACGGAGGGAACCGTGAAAAACTGTTTTTT	.	TRBV6-1	TRBJ1-4	.
CASSVAPFTGELFF	TGTGCCAGCAGCGTCGCCCCGTTCACCGGGGAGCTGTTTTTT	.	TRBV9	TRBJ2-2	.
CASSLWRNGYTF	TGTGCCAGCAGCTTGTGGAGGAATGGCTACACCTTC	.	TRBV5-4	TRBJ1-2	.
CASSDGAETNNEQFF	TGTGCCAGCAGTGATGGGGCGGAAACAAACAATGAGCAGTTCTTC	.	TRBV6-1	TRBJ2-1	.
CASSLGRAGNQPQHF	TGTGCCAGCAGCTTAGGTAGGGCAGGCAATCAGCCCCAGCATTTT	.	TRBV7-2	TRBJ1-5	.
CASSWQGAEVQPQHF	TGTGCCAGCAGCTGGCAGGGGGCCGAAGTTCAGCCCCAGCATTTT	.	TRBV5-5	TRBJ1-5	TRBD1
CASNRPGETQYF	TGTGCCAGCAACCGGCCCGGTGAGACCCAGTACTTC	.	TRBV27	TRBJ2-5	.
CASKNGGTREAFF	TGTGCCAGCAAGAACGGAGGGACTCGTGAAGCTTTCTTT	.	TRBV27	TRBJ1-1	.
CASSEVRFEKLFF	TGTGCCAGTAGTGAGGTTCGTTTCGAAAAACTGTTTTTT	.	TRBV19	TRBJ1-4	.
CASSLEGNYPYEQYF	TGCGCCAGCAGCTTGGAGGGCAACTATCCCTACGAGCAGTACTTC	.	TRBV5-1	TRBJ2-7	.
CASSLSREAPAF	TGTGCCAGCAGCTTGTCCAGGGAGGCGCCCGCCTTC	.	TRBV5-8	TRBJ1-2	.
CASTGQGYGYTF	TGTGCCAGCACGGGACAGGGGTATGGCTACACCTTC	.	TRBV28	TRBJ1-2	TRBD1
CASSRQGPPSTDTQYF	TGTGCCAGCAGCCGACAGGGACCCCCTAGCACAGATACGCAGTATTTT	.	TRBV9	TRBJ2-3	TRBD1